This entry lists 20 T cell receptor beta chains sequenced from one sample in a study of blood T cell repertoires in COVID-19. Sequencing was performed with immunoSEQ multiplex PCR; in TCRdb, only in-frame clones are kept and a portion is missing. The table records fewer than 200,000 clones, 80% to 90% of them present only once. Sequencing used peripheral blood. The source is a woman between 65 and 79 years old with COVID-19, enrolled during active disease.

The rearrangement uses TRBV29-1 and TRBJ2-1; possible D gene TRBD2, 6 bases. The CDR3 is 14 residues long. CDR1 and CDR2 (germline): SQVTM, ANQGSEA. The ends were cut back, 3 bases at V and 3 bases at J, with 12 bases in the middle. The CDR3 nucleotides are TGCAGCGTTGATAGGAGGGCCTACTACAATGAGCAGTTCTTC. Its translation is CSVDRRAYYNEQFF.

This clone was seen a single time. V usage is TRBV14 and J usage is TRBJ2-1; 8 positions agree with TRBD2. The trim removed 4 bases at V and 15 bases at J, leaving 8 bases unmatched. The CDR3 has 12 amino acids. CDR1 and CDR2 (germline): SGHDN, FVKESK. The CDR3 DNA follows: TGTGCCAGCAGCCTACGACTAGCGTGGACGTTCTTC. Amino acid sequence: CASSLRLAWTFF.

The V call is TRBV9, the J call TRBJ2-7; D possibly corresponds to TRBD2 (7 bases). This CDR3 spans 15 amino acids. Germline V lookup: CDR1 SGDLS, CDR2 YYNGEE. Trimming took 1 base from V and 3 from J, leaving 14 bases between them. As DNA, the CDR3 is TGTGCCAGCAGCGTATCTACAGGGAGGGGCTACGAGCAGTACTTC. Translation gives CASSVSTGRGYEQYF. The complete variable domain, with remaining parts taken from reference TRBV9 and TRBJ2-7, reads DSGVTQTPKHLITATGQRVTLRCSPRSGDLSVYWYQQSLDQGLQFLIQYYNGEERAKGNILERFSAQQFPDLHSELNLSSLELGDSALYFCASSVSTGRGYEQYFGPGTRLTVT.

The count of this clone is one. The chain joins TRBV7-3 to TRBJ2-6; D ambiguous. V lost 2 bases and J 3 bases, leaving 5 bases between the germline ends. In germline, CDR1 is SGHTA, CDR2 FQGTGA. This CDR3 comprises 14 residues. CDR3 DNA sequence: TGTGCCAGCAGCTTATCTGTTGGGGCCAACGTCCTGACTTTC. The encoded protein is CASSLSVGANVLTF.

In this sample, this clone turned up once. V is TRBV6-1 and J is TRBJ1-2, with 8 bases matching TRBD1. The CDR3 totals 14 residues. The V gene end was trimmed by 1 base and the J gene end by 5 bases; junction bases not matched to a gene: 3. Per germline, CDR1 MNHNS and CDR2 SASEGT. The CDR3 DNA is TGTGCCAGCAGTGAAGGACAGGGGCGGTATGGCTACACCTTC. Encoded protein: CASSEGQGRYGYTF.

This chain's CDR3 is CASSKETSGSTATGQFF. CDR3 in DNA: TGTGCCAGCAGCAAAGAGACTAGCGGGAGCACCGCCACTGGGCAGTTCTTC. The chain has TRBV21-1 and TRBJ2-1; no check of the table's D call, TRBD2, against the DNA was made. TRBV21-1 is marked as a pseudogene. The CDR3 is 17 amino acids.

The V call is TRBV28, the J call TRBJ1-5; D may be TRBD1 (5 bases). This CDR3 region has 14 residues. The germline V and J ends were trimmed by 6 bases and 7 bases, with 16 bases remaining between them. Germline lookup yields CDR1 MDHEN and CDR2 SYDVKM. CDR3 loop: CASRRWQGMQPQHF. CDR3 coding DNA: TGTGCCAGCAGGAGGTGGCAGGGTATGCAGCCCCAGCATTTT.

V gene TRBV11-3 combines with J gene TRBJ2-1, with 8 positions matching TRBD2. V was pared by 0 bases and J by 2 bases, with 3 bases of the junction left unmatched. CDR1 is SGHNT and CDR2 is YENEEA in the germline V gene. This CDR3 spans 16 amino acids. This CDR3 reads CASSLDSGGTYNEQFF. The CDR3 region has the DNA TGTGCCAGCAGCTTAGATTCGGGAGGGACCTACAATGAGCAGTTCTTC.

The chain is built from TRBV29-1 and TRBJ1-2; D is possibly TRBD1 (5 bases). This CDR3 region has 13 residues. Trimming removed 0 bases at V and 4 bases at J, with 9 bases between. CDR1 SQVTM and CDR2 ANQGSEA come from the germline V gene. Here the CDR3 DNA reads TGCAGCGTTGAAGAGAGCAGGGCCTATGGCTACACCTTC. This sequence encodes CSVEESRAYGYTF.

The rearrangement uses TRBV14 and TRBJ2-5, with TRBD2 matching 8 bases. The CDR3 totals 16 residues. The germline gives CDR1 SGHDN, CDR2 FVKESK. V lost 0 bases and J lost 1; bases outside the gene matches: 4. Here the CDR3 reads CASSQEFGGVQETQYF. In DNA form, the CDR3 reads TGTGCCAGCAGCCAAGAGTTCGGGGGGGTCCAAGAGACCCAGTACTTC.

CDR3 loop: CASSQDRRQETQYF. In DNA form, the CDR3 reads TGTGCCAGCAGCCAAGACCGGAGGCAAGAGACCCAGTACTTC. The chain carries TRBV4-2 and TRBJ2-5, with D perhaps matching TRBD2 (5 bases). Trimming left V 0 bases short and J 2 bases short, with 7 bases between. This CDR3 spans 14 amino acids. Germline V CDR1 and CDR2: LGHNA, YNFKEQ.

J is TRBJ2-1 and V is TRBV5-1, with TRBD2 matching over 12 bases. CDR1 is SGHRS and CDR2 is YFSETQ in the germline V gene. The CDR3 spans 15 residues. V shed 3 bases and J 7 bases; nucleotides not matched to a gene: 5. The CDR3 nucleotides read TGCGCCAGCAGCTCCGGACTAGCGGGACCAAATGAGCAGTTCTTC. Residues: CASSSGLAGPNEQFF. Looking up the rest from reference TRBV5-1 and TRBJ2-1 gives the full variable domain: KAGVTQTPRYLIKTRGQQVTLSCSPISGHRSVSWYQQTPGQGLQFLFEYFSETQRNKGNFPGRFSGRQFSNSRSEMNVSTLELGDSALYLCASSSGLAGPNEQFFGPGTRLTVL.

The chain uses TRBV28 and TRBJ2-1; 14 nucleotides match TRBD2. V gave up 6 bases and J gave up 10 bases; unmatched junction bases: 8. The germline V gene encodes CDR1 MDHEN and CDR2 SYDVKM. This CDR3 comprises 15 residues. This CDR3 reads CASSRLAGGPEEQFF. The CDR3 DNA reads as TGTGCCAGCAGCCGACTAGCGGGAGGGCCGGAGGAGCAGTTCTTC.

Note on this clone: The junction and the germline gene differ at one end; a read error may be behind it. This chain connects TRBV5-1 to TRBJ2-3; TRBD2 matches at 14 bases. In germline, CDR1 is SGHRS, CDR2 YFSETQ. The CDR3 is 14 residues long. This CDR3 is CASSPGLAGEPTTF. For the CDR3, the DNA is TGCGCCAGCAGCCCGGGACTAGCGGGAGAGCCAACCACATTT.

The chain uses TRBV6-4 and TRBJ1-6; 8 nucleotides line up with TRBD1. The germline V gene has CDR1 MRHNA and CDR2 SNTAGT. The ends lost 5 bases at V and 8 bases at J; junction bases unmatched: 5. This CDR3 is 14 amino acids long. CDR3 protein: CASSMQGAYSPLHF. For the CDR3, the DNA is TGTGCCAGCAGTATGCAGGGGGCTTATTCACCCCTCCACTTT.

V usage is TRBV28 and J usage is TRBJ2-5; 10 positions match TRBD1. The germline V gene has CDR1 MDHEN and CDR2 SYDVKM. The CDR3 has 14 residues. V lost 6 bases and J lost 5; bases outside the gene matches: 6. The CDR3 spells CASSLTGGEETQYF. The CDR3 DNA is TGTGCCAGCAGCCTGACAGGGGGCGAGGAGACCCAGTACTTC.

The rearrangement joins TRBV6-2 or TRBV6-3 to TRBJ2-7, with D hard to call. The CDR3 is 15 residues long. Germline CDR1 is MNHEY and CDR2 is SVGEGT. V dropped 5 bases and J dropped 0 bases, with 14 bases sitting between them. In DNA, the CDR3 is TGTGCCAGCAGTCCGCACACACCCTCCTCCTACGAGCAGTACTTC. As protein: CASSPHTPSSYEQYF.

The rearrangement joins TRBV28 to TRBJ1-1, with D hard to call. The germline CDR1 and CDR2 sequences are MDHEN and SYDVKM. The CDR3 length is 11 residues. V was trimmed by 1 base and J by 7 bases, leaving 4 bases between them. CDR3 DNA sequence: TGTGCCAGCAGTTTATCAGATGAAGCTTTCTTT. The encoded protein is CASSLSDEAFF.

The rearrangement links TRBV11-3 to TRBJ2-1, with D uncertain. V lost 1 base and J 8 bases, leaving 12 bases between the germline ends. Germline CDR1 reads SGHNT; CDR2 reads YENEEA. The CDR3 length is 14 residues. The CDR3 region has the DNA TGTGCCAGCAGCTTAGCGTTCCTGGGCGATGAGCAGTTCTTC. Its protein product is CASSLAFLGDEQFF.

The genes are TRBV5-1 and TRBJ2-5; TRBD2 matches 7 bases. V gave up 4 bases and J gave up 4 bases; unmatched junction bases: 10. CDR3 length: 15 amino acids. Germline values: CDR1 SGHRS, CDR2 YFSETQ. This chain's CDR3 is CASSRDGGRAETQYF. Here the CDR3 DNA reads TGCGCCAGCAGCCGAGACGGCGGGAGAGCAGAGACCCAGTACTTC.